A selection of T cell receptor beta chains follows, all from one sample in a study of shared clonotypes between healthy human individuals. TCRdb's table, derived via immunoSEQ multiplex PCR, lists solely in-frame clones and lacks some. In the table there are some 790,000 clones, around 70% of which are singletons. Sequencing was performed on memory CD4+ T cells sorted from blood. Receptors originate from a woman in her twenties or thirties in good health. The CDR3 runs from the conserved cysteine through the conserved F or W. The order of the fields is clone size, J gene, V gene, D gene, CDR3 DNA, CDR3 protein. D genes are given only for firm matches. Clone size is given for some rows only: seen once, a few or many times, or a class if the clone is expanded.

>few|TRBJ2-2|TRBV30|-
TGTGCCTGGACCCTGGGACACAACACCGGGGAGCTGTTTTTT
CAWTLGHNTGELFF
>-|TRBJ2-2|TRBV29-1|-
TGCAGCGTTGAAGAAGGGACTTTTACCGGGGAGCTGTTTTTT
CSVEEGTFTGELFF
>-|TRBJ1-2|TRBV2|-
TGTGCCAGCAGTGAAGACTACTATAACTATGGCTACACCTTC
CASSEDYYNYGYTF
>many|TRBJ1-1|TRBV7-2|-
TGTGCCAGCAGCTTTGTGGGTTTATCCGGAAATGAAGCTTTCTTT
CASSFVGLSGNEAFF
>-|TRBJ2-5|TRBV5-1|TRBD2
TGCGCCAGCAGCTTGGAGCCTAGCGGGAGTTGGGAAGAGACCCAGTACTTC
CASSLEPSGSWEETQYF
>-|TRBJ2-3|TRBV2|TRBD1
TGTGCCATCAAATCGACAGGGGCCCATTTCACAGATACGCAGTATTTT
CAIKSTGAHFTDTQYF
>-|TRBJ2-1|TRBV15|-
TGTGCCATCGAGTGCTGTGAGCAGTTCTTC
CAIECCEQFF
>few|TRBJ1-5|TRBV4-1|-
TGCGCCAGCAGCCAAGATGCCCAGGACCGCTATCAGCCCCAGCATTTT
CASSQDAQDRYQPQHF
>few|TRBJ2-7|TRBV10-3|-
TGTGCCATCAGTGAGTTGGACTACGAGCAGTACTTC
CAISELDYEQYF
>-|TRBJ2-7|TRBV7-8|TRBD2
TGTGCCAGCAGCGAAGTAGCGGGACCCTACGAGCAGTACTTC
CASSEVAGPYEQYF
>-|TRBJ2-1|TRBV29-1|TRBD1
TGCAGCGTTGGACAGGGCGACAATGAGCAGTTCTTC
CSVGQGDNEQFF
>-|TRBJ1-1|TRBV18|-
TGTGCCAGCTCACCAACAATTGACACTGAAGCTTTCTTT
CASSPTIDTEAFF
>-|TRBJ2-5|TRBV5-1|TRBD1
TGCGCCAGCAGCCCCGGGACAGGTAGCCAAGAGACCCAGTACTTC
CASSPGTGSQETQYF
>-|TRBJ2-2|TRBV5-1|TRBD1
TGCGCCAGCAGCTCGGGACAGGACCACGGGGAGCTGTTTTTT
CASSSGQDHGELFF
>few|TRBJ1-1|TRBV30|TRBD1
TGTGCCTGGATGGACAGGGCTTTAGGTCAGGGGAACACTGAAGCTTTCTTT
CAWMDRALGQGNTEAFF
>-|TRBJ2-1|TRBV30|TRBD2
TGTGCCTGGAGACTAGCGGGAGGGACAGGGGAGCAGTTCTTC
CAWRLAGGTGEQFF
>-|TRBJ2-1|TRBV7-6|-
TGTGCCAGCAGCTGGCTAGGCTCCTACAATGAGCAGTTCTTC
CASSWLGSYNEQFF
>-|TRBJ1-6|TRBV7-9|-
TGTGCCAGCAGCTTCTCCGGATCCCTCCACTTT
CASSFSGSLHF